This T cell receptor beta chain emerged from a study of shared clonotypes between healthy human individuals. Study in general: Researchers assigned three CD4 naive, three CD4 memory, two CD8 naive and one CD8 memory plate to each donor. The study, taken as a whole, reports: Rarefaction indicated that sorted-subset sequencing remained incomplete although depth was large.

CD45RO-negative CD8 cells positively selected for CCR7 made up the naive population, which excluded terminally differentiated effector memory CD45RA+ cells. Trimming cost V 3 bases and J 6 bases; bases outside gene matches: 9. Germline V gene lookup returns CDR1 MDHEN and CDR2 SYDVKM. The CDR3 has 15 residues. Assay runs were performed at deep level. The authors' processing: ImmunoSEQ yielded junction-only sequences lacking quality scores, so filtering differed. Sequenced by immunoSEQ multiplex PCR; TCRdb stores in-frame clones only, minus some. V and J calls and clone size follow that table, whereas D and trimming were derived from the DNA. The data hold hundreds of thousands of clones, with roughly 96% observed a single time. About this clone: The target antigen is unknown.

The receptor was isolated from a woman aged 25 to 39 in good health. The chain recombines TRBV28 with TRBJ1-2; 8 bases are shared with TRBD1. The sample consisted of naive CD8+ T cells sorted from blood. CDR3: CASSFPPRGLDGYTF. CDR3 in DNA: TGTGCCAGCAGTTTTCCCCCCAGGGGGCTCGATGGCTACACCTTC.